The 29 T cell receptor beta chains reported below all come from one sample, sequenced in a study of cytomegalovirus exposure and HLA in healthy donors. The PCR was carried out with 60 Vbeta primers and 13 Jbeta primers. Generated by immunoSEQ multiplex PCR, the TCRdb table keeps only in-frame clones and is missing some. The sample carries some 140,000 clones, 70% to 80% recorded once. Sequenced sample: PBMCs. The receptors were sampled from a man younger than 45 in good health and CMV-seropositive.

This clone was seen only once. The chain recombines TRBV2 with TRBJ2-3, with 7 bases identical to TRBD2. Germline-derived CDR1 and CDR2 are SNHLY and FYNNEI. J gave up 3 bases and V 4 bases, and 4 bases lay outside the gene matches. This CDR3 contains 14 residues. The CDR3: CASSAGGSTDTQYF. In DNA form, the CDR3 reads TGTGCCAGCAGTGCTGGCGGGAGTACAGATACGCAGTATTTT.

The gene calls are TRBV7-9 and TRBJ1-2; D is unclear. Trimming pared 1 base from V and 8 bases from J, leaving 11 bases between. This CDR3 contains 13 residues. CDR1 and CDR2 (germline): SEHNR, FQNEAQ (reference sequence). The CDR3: CASSLGSANGYTF. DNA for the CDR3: TGTGCCAGCAGCTTAGGTTCCGCGAACGGCTACACCTTC.

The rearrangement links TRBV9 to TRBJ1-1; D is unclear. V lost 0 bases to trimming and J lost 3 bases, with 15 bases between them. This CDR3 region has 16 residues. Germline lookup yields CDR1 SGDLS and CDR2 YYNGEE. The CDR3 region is CASSVVSQPRDTEAFF. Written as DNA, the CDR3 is TGTGCCAGCAGCGTAGTATCCCAGCCTCGGGACACTGAAGCTTTCTTT.

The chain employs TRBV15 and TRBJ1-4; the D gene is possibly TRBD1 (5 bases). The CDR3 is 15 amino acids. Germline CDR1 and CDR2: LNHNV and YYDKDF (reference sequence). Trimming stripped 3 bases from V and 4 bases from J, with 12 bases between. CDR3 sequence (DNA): TGTGCCACCAGCAGCGACAGCGCCTTTAATGAAAAACTGTTTTTT. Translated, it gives CATSSDSAFNEKLFF.

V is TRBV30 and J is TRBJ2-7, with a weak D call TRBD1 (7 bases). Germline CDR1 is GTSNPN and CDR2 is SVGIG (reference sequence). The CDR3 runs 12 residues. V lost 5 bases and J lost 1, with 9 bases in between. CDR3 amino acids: CAWAGQSYEQYF. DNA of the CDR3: TGTGCCTGGGCGGGACAGTCCTACGAGCAGTACTTC.

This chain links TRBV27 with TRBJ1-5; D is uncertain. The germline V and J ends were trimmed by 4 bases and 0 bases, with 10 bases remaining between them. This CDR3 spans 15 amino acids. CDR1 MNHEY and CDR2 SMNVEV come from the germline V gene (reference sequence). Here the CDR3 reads CASSSLSSSNQPQHF. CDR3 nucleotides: TGTGCCAGCAGTTCCCTTTCCTCTAGCAATCAGCCCCAGCATTTT.

The CDR3 sequence: CASALQENQPQHF. The DNA for the CDR3 is TGTGCCAGCGCTTTACAGGAGAATCAGCCCCAGCATTTT. This chain connects TRBV6-4 to TRBJ1-5, with D maybe TRBD1 (5 bases). Germline values: CDR1 MRHNA, CDR2 SNTAGT. V was clipped by 8 bases and J by 4 bases, with 12 bases between them. The CDR3 spans 13 residues.

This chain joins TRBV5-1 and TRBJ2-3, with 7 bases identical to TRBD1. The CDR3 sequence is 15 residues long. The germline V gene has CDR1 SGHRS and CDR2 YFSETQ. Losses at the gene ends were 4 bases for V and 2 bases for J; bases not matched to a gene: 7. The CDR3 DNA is TGCGCCAGCAGCCTAAGGGGGACAGACACAGATACGCAGTATTTT. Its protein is CASSLRGTDTDTQYF.

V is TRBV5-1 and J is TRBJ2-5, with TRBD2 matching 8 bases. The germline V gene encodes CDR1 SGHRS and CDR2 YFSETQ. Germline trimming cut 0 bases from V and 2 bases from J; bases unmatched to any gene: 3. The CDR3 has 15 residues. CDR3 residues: CASSLAGGRQETQYF. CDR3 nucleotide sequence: TGCGCCAGCAGCTTGGCGGGGGGGCGGCAAGAGACCCAGTACTTC.

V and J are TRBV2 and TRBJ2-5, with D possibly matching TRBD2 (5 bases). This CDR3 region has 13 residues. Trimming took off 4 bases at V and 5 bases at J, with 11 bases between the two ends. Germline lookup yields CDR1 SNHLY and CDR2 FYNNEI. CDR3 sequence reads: CASSGLARETQYF. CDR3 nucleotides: TGTGCCAGCAGTGGGCTAGCCAGGGAGACCCAGTACTTC.

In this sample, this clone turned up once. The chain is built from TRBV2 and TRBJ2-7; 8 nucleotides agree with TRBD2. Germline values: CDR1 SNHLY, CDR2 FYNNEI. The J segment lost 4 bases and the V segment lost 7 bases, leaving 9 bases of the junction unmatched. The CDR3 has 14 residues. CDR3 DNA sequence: TGTGCCAGCACCATGAGCGGGAGTAATTACGAGCAGTACTTC. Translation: CASTMSGSNYEQYF.

CDR3 sequence reads: CASSLEIGRNTEAFF. CDR3 sequence (DNA): TGTGCCAGCAGCTTAGAAATAGGGAGGAACACTGAAGCTTTCTTT. The rearrangement uses TRBV7-9 and TRBJ1-1; D not certain. Trimming removed 1 base from V and 1 base from J, with 10 bases in between. The germline gives CDR1 SEHNR, CDR2 FQNEAQ (reference sequence). The CDR3 is 15 residues long.

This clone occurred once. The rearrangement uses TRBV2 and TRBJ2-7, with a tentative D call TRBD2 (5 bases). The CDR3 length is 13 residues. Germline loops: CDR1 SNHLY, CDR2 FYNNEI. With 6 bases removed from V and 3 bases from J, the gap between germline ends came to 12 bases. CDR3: CASSLRSGYEQYF. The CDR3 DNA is TGTGCCAGCAGCCTGCGCAGCGGCTACGAGCAGTACTTC.

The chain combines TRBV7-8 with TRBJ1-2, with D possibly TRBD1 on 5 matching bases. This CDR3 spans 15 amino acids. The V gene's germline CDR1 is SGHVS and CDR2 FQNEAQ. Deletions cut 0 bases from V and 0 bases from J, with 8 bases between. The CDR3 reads CASSLAQGSNYGYTF. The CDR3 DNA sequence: TGTGCCAGCAGCTTAGCTCAGGGTTCTAACTATGGCTACACCTTC.

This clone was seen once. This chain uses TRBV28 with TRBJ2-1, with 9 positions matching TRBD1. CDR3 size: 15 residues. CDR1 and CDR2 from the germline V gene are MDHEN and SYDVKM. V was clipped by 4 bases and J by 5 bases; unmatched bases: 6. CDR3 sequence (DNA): TGTGCCAGCAGTTCCCCGGGACAGGGCCACAATGAGCAGTTCTTC. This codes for CASSSPGQGHNEQFF. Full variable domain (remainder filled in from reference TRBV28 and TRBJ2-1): DVKVTQSSRYLVKRTGEKVFLECVQDMDHENMFWYRQDPGLGLRLIYFSYDVKMKEKGDIPEGYSVSREKKERFSLILESASTNQTSMYLCASSSPGQGHNEQFFGPGTRLTVL.

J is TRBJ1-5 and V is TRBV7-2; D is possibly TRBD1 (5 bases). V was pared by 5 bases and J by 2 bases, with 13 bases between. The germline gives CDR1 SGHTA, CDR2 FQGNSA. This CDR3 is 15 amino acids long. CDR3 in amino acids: CASSPRGEGNQPQHF. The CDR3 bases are TGTGCCAGCAGCCCTCGGGGGGAAGGCAATCAGCCCCAGCATTTT.

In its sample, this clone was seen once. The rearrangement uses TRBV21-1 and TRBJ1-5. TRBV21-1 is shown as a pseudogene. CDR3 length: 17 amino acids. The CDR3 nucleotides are TGTGCCAGCAGCAAAAGCGGGCCGGGGATAAGCAATCAGCCCCAGCATTTT. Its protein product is CASSKSGPGISNQPQHF.

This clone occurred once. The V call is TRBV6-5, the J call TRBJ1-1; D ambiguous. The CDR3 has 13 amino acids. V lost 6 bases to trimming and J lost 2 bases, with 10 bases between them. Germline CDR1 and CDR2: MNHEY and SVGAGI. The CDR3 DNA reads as TGTGCCAGCAGGACCACAGTAAACACTGAAGCTTTCTTT. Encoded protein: CASRTTVNTEAFF.

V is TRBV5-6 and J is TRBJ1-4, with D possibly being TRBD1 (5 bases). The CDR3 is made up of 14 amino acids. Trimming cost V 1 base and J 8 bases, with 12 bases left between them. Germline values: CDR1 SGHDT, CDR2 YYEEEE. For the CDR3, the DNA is TGTGCCAGCAGCTTGAACCCAGGGCGAGAAAAACTGTTTTTT. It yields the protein CASSLNPGREKLFF.

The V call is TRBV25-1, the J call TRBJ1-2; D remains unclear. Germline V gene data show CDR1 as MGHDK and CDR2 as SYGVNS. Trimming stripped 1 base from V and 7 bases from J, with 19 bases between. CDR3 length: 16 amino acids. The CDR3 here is CASSESVLGSSFGYTF. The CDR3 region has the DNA TGTGCCAGCAGTGAATCGGTCCTGGGGAGTTCCTTTGGCTACACCTTC.

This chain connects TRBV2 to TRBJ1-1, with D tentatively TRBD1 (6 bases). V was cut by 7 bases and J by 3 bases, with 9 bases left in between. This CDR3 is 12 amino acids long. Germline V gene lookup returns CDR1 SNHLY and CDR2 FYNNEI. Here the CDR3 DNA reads TGTGCCAGCACGAACAGGGACACTGAAGCTTTCTTT. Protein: CASTNRDTEAFF.

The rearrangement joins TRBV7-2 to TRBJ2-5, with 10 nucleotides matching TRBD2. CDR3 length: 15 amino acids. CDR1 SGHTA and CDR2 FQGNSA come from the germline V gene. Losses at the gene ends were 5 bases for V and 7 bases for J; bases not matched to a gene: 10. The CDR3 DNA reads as TGTGCCAGCAGCGACATAGCGGGGGGCCAGGGGACCCAGTACTTC. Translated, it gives CASSDIAGGQGTQYF.

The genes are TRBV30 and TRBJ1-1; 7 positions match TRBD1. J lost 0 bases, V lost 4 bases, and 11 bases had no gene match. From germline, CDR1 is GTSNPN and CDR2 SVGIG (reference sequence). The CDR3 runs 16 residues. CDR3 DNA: TGTGCCTGGAATGTAAAGGGGGGACAGATGAACACTGAAGCTTTCTTT. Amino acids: CAWNVKGGQMNTEAFF.

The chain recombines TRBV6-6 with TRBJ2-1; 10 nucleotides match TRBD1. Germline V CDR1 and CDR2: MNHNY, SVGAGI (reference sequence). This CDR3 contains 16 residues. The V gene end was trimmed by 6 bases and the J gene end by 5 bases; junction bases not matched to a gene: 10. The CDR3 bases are TGTGCCAGCAGCCGGTGGGGGACAGGGGCGGACAATGAGCAGTTCTTC. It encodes CASSRWGTGADNEQFF.

CDR3 coding DNA: TGTGCCAGCAGCTTGGCTAGGGAGTACGAGCAGTACTTC. Translating it yields CASSLAREYEQYF. V and J are TRBV5-4 and TRBJ2-7, with a weak D call TRBD2 (5 bases). The V gene's germline CDR1 is SGHNT and CDR2 YYREEE (reference sequence). There are 13 residues in the CDR3. Trimming removed 0 bases from V and 4 bases from J, with 8 bases in between. Filled out from reference TRBV5-4 and TRBJ2-7, the complete variable domain reads ETGVTQSPTHLIKTRGQQVTLRCSSQSGHNTVSWYQQALGQGPQFIFQYYREEENGRGNFPPRFSGLQFPNYSSELNVNALELDDSALYLCASSLAREYEQYFGPGTRLTVT.

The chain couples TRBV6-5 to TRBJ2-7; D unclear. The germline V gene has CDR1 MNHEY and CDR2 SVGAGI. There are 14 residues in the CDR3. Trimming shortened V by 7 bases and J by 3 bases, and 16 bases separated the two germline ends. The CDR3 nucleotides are TGTGCCAGCACCTTAGGCGGAACGTACTACGAGCAGTACTTC. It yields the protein CASTLGGTYYEQYF.

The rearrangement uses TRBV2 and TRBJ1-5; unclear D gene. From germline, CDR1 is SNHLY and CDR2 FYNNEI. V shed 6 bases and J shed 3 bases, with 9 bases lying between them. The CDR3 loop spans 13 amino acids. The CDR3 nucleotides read TGTGCCAGCAGGGCGGAAACCAATCAGCCCCAGCATTTT. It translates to CASRAETNQPQHF.

CDR3 residues: CAIRDRDRTYEQYF. In DNA, the CDR3 is TGTGCCATCAGAGACCGGGACAGAACCTACGAGCAGTACTTC. The chain combines TRBV10-3 with TRBJ2-7; 7 bases agree with TRBD1. The germline CDR1 and CDR2 sequences are ENHRY and SYGVKD. CDR3 length: 14 residues. Trimming removed 6 bases from V and 2 bases from J; junction bases left unmatched: 7.

This chain's CDR3 is CASSFSSEGVQYF. CDR3 in DNA: TGTGCCAGCAGCTTTAGTTCCGAGGGCGTGCAGTACTTC. V is TRBV7-3 and J is TRBJ2-7, with a tentative D call TRBD2 (5 bases). V lost 3 bases and J 9 bases, leaving 15 bases between the germline ends. CDR3 length equals 13 residues. Germline V CDR1 and CDR2: SGHTA, FQGTGA.